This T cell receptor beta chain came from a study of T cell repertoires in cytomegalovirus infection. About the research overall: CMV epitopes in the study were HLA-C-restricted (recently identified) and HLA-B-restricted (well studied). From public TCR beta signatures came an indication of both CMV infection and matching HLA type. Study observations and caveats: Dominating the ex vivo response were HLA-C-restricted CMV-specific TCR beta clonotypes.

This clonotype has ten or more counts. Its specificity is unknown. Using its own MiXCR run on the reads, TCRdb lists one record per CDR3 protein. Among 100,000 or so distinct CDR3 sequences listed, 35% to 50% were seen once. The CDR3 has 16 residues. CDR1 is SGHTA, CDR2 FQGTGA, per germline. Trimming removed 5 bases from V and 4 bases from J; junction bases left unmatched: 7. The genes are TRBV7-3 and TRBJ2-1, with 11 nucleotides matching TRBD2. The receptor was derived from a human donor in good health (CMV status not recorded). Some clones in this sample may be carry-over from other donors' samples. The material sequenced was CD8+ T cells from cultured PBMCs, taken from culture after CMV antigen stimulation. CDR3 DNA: TGTGCCAGCAGCCTAGAGACTAGCGGGGCGTACAATGAGCAGTTCTTC. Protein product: CASSLETSGAYNEQFF.